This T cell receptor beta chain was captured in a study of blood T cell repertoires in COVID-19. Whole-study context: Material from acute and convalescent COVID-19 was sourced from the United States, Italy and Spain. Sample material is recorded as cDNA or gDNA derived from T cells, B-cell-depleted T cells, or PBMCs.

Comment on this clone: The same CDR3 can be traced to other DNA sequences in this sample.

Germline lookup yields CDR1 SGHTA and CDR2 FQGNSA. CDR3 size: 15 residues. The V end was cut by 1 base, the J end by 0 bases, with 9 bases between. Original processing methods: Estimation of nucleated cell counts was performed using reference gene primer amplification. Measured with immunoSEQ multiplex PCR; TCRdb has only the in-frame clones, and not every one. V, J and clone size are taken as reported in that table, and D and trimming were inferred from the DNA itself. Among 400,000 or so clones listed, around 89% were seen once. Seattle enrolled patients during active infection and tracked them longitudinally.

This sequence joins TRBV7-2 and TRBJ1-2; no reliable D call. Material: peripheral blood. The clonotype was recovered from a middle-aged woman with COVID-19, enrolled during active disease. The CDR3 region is CASSLEAGANYGYTF. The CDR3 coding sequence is TGTGCCAGCAGCTTAGAAGCCGGGGCTAACTATGGCTACACCTTC.